The T cell receptor beta chain described here comes from a study of T cell repertoires in cytomegalovirus infection. Study-level background: Peptides in the study included HLA-C-restricted and HLA-B-restricted CMV epitopes. Indications came from public TCR beta signatures; they pointed to CMV infection and to a matching HLA type. Findings and limits, study-wide: Summed public TCR beta family frequency identified CMV carriers bearing the relevant HLA. CMV-specific TCR beta clonotypes restricted by HLA-C were the ones dominating the ex vivo response.

MiXCR, run by TCRdb on the reads, gives a single entry per CDR3 protein. Among roughly 920,000 distinct CDR3 sequences listed, approximately 31% were seen once. This CDR3 has 15 residues. The germline V gene encodes CDR1 MDHEN and CDR2 SYDVKM. Trimming cost V 5 bases and J 3 bases, with 11 bases left between them. For this clonotype: Its antigen is unidentified.

The sequencing used cultured CD8+ T cells from PBMCs, collected from culture after CMV antigen stimulation. This chain joins TRBV28 and TRBJ1-6, with D hard to call. This TCR came from a human donor in good health (CMV status not recorded). Some clones in this sample may be carry-over from other donors' samples. CDR3 protein: CASSVRVLYNSPLHF. Here the CDR3 DNA reads TGTGCCAGCAGTGTCCGGGTCCTCTATAATTCACCCCTCCACTTT.